This entry lists 30 T cell receptor beta chains sequenced from one sample in a study of blood T cell repertoires in COVID-19. Profiling relied on immunoSEQ multiplex PCR, and the TCRdb table lists in-frame clones only, not all of them. The profile covers 15,000 to 20,000 clones, with around 90% appearing a single time and almost 4.5% taken by the ten largest. Sequencing was done on a sample of peripheral blood. Source of these receptors: a man aged 55 to 69 with active COVID-19.

V is TRBV5-4 and J is TRBJ1-4; 7 bases fit TRBD1. There are 16 residues in the CDR3. Germline values: CDR1 SGHNT, CDR2 YYREEE (reference sequence). Trimming at V came to 2 bases and at J to 3 bases, leaving 7 bases not matched to a gene. Here the CDR3 reads CASSFGAGTANEKLFF. DNA for the CDR3: TGTGCCAGCAGCTTCGGTGCCGGGACAGCTAATGAAAAACTGTTTTTT.

The gene calls are TRBV5-1 and TRBJ2-7; TRBD2 matches 14 bases. The length of the CDR3 is 18 residues. Germline V gene lookup returns CDR1 SGHRS and CDR2 YFSETQ. Germline trimming cut 0 bases from V and 2 bases from J; bases unmatched to any gene: 7. CDR3 sequence: CASSLALGLAGATYEQYF. The CDR3 DNA sequence: TGCGCCAGCAGCTTGGCCTTGGGACTAGCGGGGGCCACCTACGAGCAGTACTTC.

The chain is built from TRBV2 and TRBJ1-2, with a possible D match to TRBD1 (5 bases). The CDR3 is 14 amino acids. Germline assignment: CDR1 SNHLY and CDR2 FYNNEI. Trimming cost V 4 bases and J 2 bases, with 11 bases left between them. The chain's CDR3 is CASSGGVSNYGYTF. The CDR3 DNA sequence: TGTGCCAGCAGTGGGGGGGTCTCCAACTATGGCTACACCTTC.

In this sample, this clone turned up once. The chain couples TRBV5-1 to TRBJ2-7, with D tentatively TRBD1 (6 bases). V shed 7 bases and J shed 4 bases, with 12 bases lying between them. The germline gives CDR1 SGHRS, CDR2 YFSETQ. CDR3 length: 12 residues. The CDR3 DNA follows: TGCGCCAGCTTCGGACAGCATTACGAGCAGTACGTC. It encodes CASFGQHYEQYV.

The chain has TRBV3-1 (or the pseudogene TRBV3-2) and TRBJ1-1; D gene ambiguous. The CDR3 contains 15 residues. Germline loops: CDR1 LGHDT, CDR2 YNNKEL (reference sequence). V lost 4 bases to trimming and J lost 3 bases, with 15 bases between them. CDR3 nucleotide sequence: TGTGCCAGCAGCCGTAAGTTAGGAGGAGACACTGAAGCTTTCTTT. Protein product: CASSRKLGGDTEAFF.

V and J are TRBV3-1 (or the pseudogene TRBV3-2) and TRBJ2-3, with 13 positions matching TRBD2. The CDR3 spans 17 residues. The germline CDR1 and CDR2 sequences are LGHDT and YNNKEL (reference sequence). Trimming removed 4 bases from V and 3 bases from J; junction bases left unmatched: 7. CDR3 nucleotide sequence: TGTGCCAGCAGCCGCACTAGCGGGGGGGCCGTAACAGATACGCAGTATTTT. Translation: CASSRTSGGAVTDTQYF.

This clone appeared once. The chain carries TRBV7-3 and TRBJ2-1; 9 bases align to TRBD1. V lost 6 bases and J lost 1; bases outside the gene matches: 7. CDR1 and CDR2 from the germline V gene are SGHTA and FQGTGA. CDR3 length: 16 amino acids. CDR3 amino acids: CASREADRGSYNEQFF. CDR3 DNA sequence: TGTGCCAGCAGGGAAGCGGACAGGGGATCCTACAATGAGCAGTTCTTC. Variable domain in full (rest from reference TRBV7-3 and TRBJ2-1): GAGVSQTPSNKVTEKGKYVELRCDPISGHTALYWYRQSLGQGPEFLIYFQGTGAADDSGLPNDRFFAVRPEGSVSTLKIQRTERGDSAVYLCASREADRGSYNEQFFGPGTRLTVL.

The chain carries TRBV7-7 and TRBJ2-5; 8 nucleotides match TRBD1. The CDR3 extends over 15 amino acids. V shed 5 bases and J 1 base; nucleotides not matched to a gene: 6. Germline CDR1 and CDR2: SSHAT and FNYEAQ (reference sequence). The CDR3 sequence: CASSRQGIGQETQYF. The DNA for the CDR3 is TGTGCCAGCAGCCGACAGGGGATAGGCCAAGAGACCCAGTACTTC.

The chain has TRBV7-8 and TRBJ2-5; unclear D gene. The CDR3 has 14 residues. The V and J ends lost 0 bases and 7 bases respectively, with 12 bases between them. The germline V gene encodes CDR1 SGHVS and CDR2 FQNEAQ. CDR3 bases: TGTGCCAGCAGCTTAGCTGCCAGGTCCCGGACCCAGTACTTC. Translation: CASSLAARSRTQYF.

V and J are TRBV23-1 and TRBJ2-1; TRBD1 aligns across 8 bases. TRBV23-1 is placed among ORFs of uncertain function. The CDR3 is 18 residues long. With 3 bases clipped from V and 6 bases from J, the junction kept 16 bases outside the gene matches. For the CDR3, the DNA is TGCGCCAGCAGTCATCCACGGAAGACAGGGGTGGGGGTCAATGAGCAGTTCTTC. The encoded protein is CASSHPRKTGVGVNEQFF.

In its sample, this clone was seen a few times. V usage is TRBV6-6 and J usage is TRBJ2-5; possible D gene TRBD2, 6 bases. The CDR3 consists of 15 residues. Germline V gene lookup returns CDR1 MNHNY and CDR2 SVGAGI (reference sequence). V was cut by 7 bases and J by 5 bases, with 20 bases left in between. CDR3: CASTPRGVARETQYF. As DNA, the CDR3 is TGTGCCAGCACCCCCCGCGGGGTAGCCCGGGAGACCCAGTACTTC.

In its sample, this clone was seen once. This chain connects TRBV18 to TRBJ2-5; 9 bases agree with TRBD2. The J segment lost 2 bases and the V segment lost 4 bases, leaving 11 bases of the junction unmatched. This CDR3 region has 17 residues. Germline CDR1 reads KGHSH; CDR2 reads LQKENI. The CDR3 coding sequence is TGTGCCAGCTCACTGATTTTTTCTAGCGGGGAACAAGAGACCCAGTACTTC. Its translation is CASSLIFSSGEQETQYF.

This chain joins TRBV9 and TRBJ1-2; a weak D match, TRBD1 (5 bases). CDR3 length: 15 amino acids. V was clipped by 0 bases and J by 7 bases, with 16 bases between them. Germline V lookup: CDR1 SGDLS, CDR2 YYNGEE. The CDR3 protein is CASSVGTPRFGGYTF. In nucleotides, the CDR3 is TGTGCCAGCAGCGTAGGGACACCGAGGTTCGGTGGCTACACCTTC.

This sequence joins TRBV7-2 and TRBJ1-2; weak D call: TRBD1 (5 bases). Germline loops: CDR1 SGHTA, CDR2 FQGNSA. The CDR3 is 17 amino acids. V shed 0 bases and J shed 0 bases, with 14 bases lying between them. CDR3 region: CASSLAAGVLSNYGYTF. The CDR3 nucleotides are TGTGCCAGCAGCTTAGCGGCGGGGGTCCTCTCTAACTATGGCTACACCTTC.

The V call is TRBV28, the J call TRBJ1-1; D might be TRBD1 (5 bases). The germline gives CDR1 MDHEN, CDR2 SYDVKM. V was pared by 11 bases and J by 0 bases, with 10 bases between. The CDR3 sequence is 12 residues long. CDR3 bases: TGTGCCCTGGCAGGGCTGAACACTGAAGCTTTCTTT. Translating gives CALAGLNTEAFF.

As for this clone: Other nucleotide sequences from this sample produce the same CDR3. The rearrangement uses TRBV6-1 and TRBJ1-6; TRBD1 aligns across 12 bases. V was pared by 4 bases and J by 1 base, with 2 bases of the junction left unmatched. Germline CDR1 is MNHNS and CDR2 is SASEGT. This CDR3 contains 17 residues. This chain's CDR3 is CASSAGQGASYNSPLHF. The CDR3 coding sequence is TGTGCCAGCAGTGCGGGACAGGGGGCATCCTATAATTCACCCCTCCACTTT.

This rearrangement joins TRBV27 to TRBJ1-2; D perhaps matches TRBD1 (6 bases). Germline CDR1 MNHEY, CDR2 SMNVEV (reference sequence). This CDR3 contains 15 residues. The germline V and J ends were trimmed by 4 bases and 3 bases, with 15 bases remaining between them. Here the CDR3 reads CASSSPGAGDYGYTF. The CDR3 DNA reads TGTGCCAGCAGTTCGCCAGGGGCTGGTGACTATGGCTACACCTTC.

The genes are TRBV15 and TRBJ1-6, with TRBD1 identical over 7 bases. The germline CDR1 and CDR2 sequences are LNHNV and YYDKDF (reference sequence). The CDR3 length is 16 residues. J lost 7 bases, V lost 3 bases, and 9 bases had no gene match. Here the CDR3 DNA reads TGTGCCACCAGCAGTGTACAGGGGATAGGGAATTCACCCCTCCACTTT. It is translated as CATSSVQGIGNSPLHF.

The CDR3 protein is CASIPGTTNNEQFF. The CDR3 DNA is TGTGCCAGCATCCCCGGGACTACCAACAATGAGCAGTTCTTC. This rearrangement joins TRBV7-2 to TRBJ2-1, with 7 positions matching TRBD2. V lost 7 bases, J lost 5 bases, and 8 bases stayed unmatched. The germline V gene has CDR1 SGHTA and CDR2 FQGNSA. CDR3 size: 14 residues.

This clone was detected once. This sequence joins TRBV28 and TRBJ1-5; the match to TRBD1 covers 8 bases. This CDR3 is built from 16 residues. Per germline, CDR1 MDHEN and CDR2 SYDVKM. V lost 7 bases to trimming and J lost 6 bases; unmatched junction nucleotides: 14. CDR3 bases: TGTGCCAGCAATAGGATGGGGCAGGGGGCCGGTCAGCCCCAGCATTTT. The encoded protein is CASNRMGQGAGQPQHF.

V is TRBV2 and J is TRBJ2-7; D is possibly TRBD1 (5 bases). Trimming pared 2 bases from V and 1 base from J, leaving 12 bases between. The germline V gene encodes CDR1 SNHLY and CDR2 FYNNEI. This CDR3 has 15 amino acids. The CDR3 nucleotides are TGTGCCAGCAGTGAATTAAGGGGAAGGTCCTACGAGCAGTACTTC. Protein product: CASSELRGRSYEQYF.

This chain links TRBV28 with TRBJ1-3; TRBD1 aligns across 7 bases. The CDR3 covers 18 residues. Germline values: CDR1 MDHEN, CDR2 SYDVKM. With V trimmed by 3 bases and J by 2 bases, 13 bases remained unmatched. The CDR3 sequence: CASSFLGVNTGAGNTIYF. The CDR3 region has the DNA TGTGCCAGCAGTTTCCTGGGAGTAAATACAGGGGCTGGAAACACCATATATTTT.

The CDR3 DNA reads TGCGCCAGCAGCCCGACAGGGGGTTACACAGATACGCAGTATTTT. Its protein product is CASSPTGGYTDTQYF. The chain combines TRBV4-1 with TRBJ2-3; TRBD1 aligns across 9 bases. The CDR3 runs to 15 residues. The V gene's germline CDR1 is MGHRA and CDR2 YSYEKL. J lost 2 bases, V lost 4 bases, and 4 bases had no gene match.

This chain uses TRBV6-5 with TRBJ1-6, with 9 bases fitting TRBD1. This CDR3 has 15 residues. V shed 6 bases, J shed 10 bases, and the junction held 10 bases outside the gene matches. In germline, CDR1 is MNHEY, CDR2 SVGAGI. CDR3 in amino acids: CASSQGGTGRSPLHF. The CDR3 coding sequence is TGTGCCAGCAGCCAAGGCGGGACAGGGAGATCACCCCTCCACTTT.

The count of this clone is one. The chain links TRBV5-1 to TRBJ2-7, with 8 bases lining up with TRBD2. Germline V gives CDR1 SGHRS, CDR2 YFSETQ. The ends lost 4 bases at V and 1 base at J; junction bases unmatched: 4. The CDR3 spans 14 residues. CDR3 bases: TGCGCCAGCAGCGTAACTAGCGGATCCTACGAGCAGTACTTC. Encoded protein: CASSVTSGSYEQYF.

The genes are TRBV5-1 and TRBJ2-5, with 8 nucleotides matching TRBD1. Germline V gene lookup returns CDR1 SGHRS and CDR2 YFSETQ. V lost 5 bases and J lost 5; bases outside the gene matches: 5. CDR3 length: 13 residues. The CDR3 spells CASSQGARETQYF. Here the CDR3 DNA reads TGCGCCAGCAGTCAGGGGGCACGGGAGACCCAGTACTTC. The full variable domain, completed using reference TRBV5-1 and TRBJ2-5, is KAGVTQTPRYLIKTRGQQVTLSCSPISGHRSVSWYQQTPGQGLQFLFEYFSETQRNKGNFPGRFSGRQFSNSRSEMNVSTLELGDSALYLCASSQGARETQYFGPGTRLLVL.

The V call is TRBV25-1, the J call TRBJ2-1; 7 positions agree with TRBD2. CDR3 length: 14 residues. CDR1 and CDR2 from the germline V gene are MGHDK and SYGVNS. J gave up 7 bases and V 2 bases, and 5 bases lay outside the gene matches. The DNA of the CDR3 is TGTGCCAGCAGTGAACCCCGGGGAGGGAATGAGCAGTTCTTC. As protein: CASSEPRGGNEQFF. Using reference TRBV25-1 and TRBJ2-1 for the parts outside the CDR3, the full variable domain is EADIYQTPRYLVIGTGKKITLECSQTMGHDKMYWYQQDPGMELHLIHYSYGVNSTEKGDLSSESTVSRIRTEHFPLTLESARPSHTSQYLCASSEPRGGNEQFFGPGTRLTVL.

The chain is built from TRBV9 and TRBJ1-1; D is perhaps TRBD1 (5 bases). Germline V gives CDR1 SGDLS, CDR2 YYNGEE. The CDR3 runs to 13 residues. Trimming shortened V by 5 bases and J by 4 bases, and 12 bases separated the two germline ends. The CDR3 DNA reads TGTGCCAGCAGTAGAGGACACGGCACTGAAGCTTTCTTT. It specifies CASSRGHGTEAFF.

This rearrangement joins TRBV5-5 to TRBJ1-6; D gene unclear. V gave up 6 bases and J gave up 0 bases, with 16 bases separating them. The germline gives CDR1 SGHKS, CDR2 YYEKEE (reference sequence). This CDR3 is 17 amino acids long. The CDR3 is CASTTRMGSSYNSPLHF. For the CDR3, the DNA is TGTGCCAGCACGACCCGTATGGGGAGCTCCTATAATTCACCCCTCCACTTT.

This chain joins TRBV24-1 and TRBJ1-2; 8 bases map to TRBD1. Looked up from germline, CDR1 is KGHDR and CDR2 is SFDVKD. V dropped 4 bases and J dropped 8; count of bases not matched to a gene: 5. This CDR3 comprises 13 residues. Here the CDR3 DNA reads TGTGCCACCAGTGACCAGGGGGCACGGGGCTACACCTTC. Amino acids: CATSDQGARGYTF.